This T cell receptor (beta chain) came from a study of T cell repertoires in cytomegalovirus infection (dated by TCRdb to the late 2010s). Regarding the research as a whole: The HLA type of each donor mattered for the analysis, because public TCR beta signatures pointed to carriage of CMV infection along with the matching HLA type. Study-level results and caveats: In the ex vivo response, HLA-C-restricted CMV-specific TCR beta clonotypes were dominant, and in two of eight donors the single most frequent clonotype came from this HLA-C-restricted group. In both this cohort and an independent cohort of under 450 donors, the cumulative frequency of public TCR beta family members distinguished carriers of CMV infection plus the relevant HLA type.

To note about this clonotype: This receptor's antigen is unknown. Base quality data are lacking; no much larger clone is found one base away.

Sequencing took place on an Illumina HiSeq 1500. Using fastp trimming at Q25 and MiXCR clonotype assembly, TCRdb reanalyzed the public sequencing data and kept in-frame beta chains. Duplicate CDR3 protein sequences are folded into a single record with the most common DNA and genes. This sample gives 250,000 or so distinct CDR3 sequences in total; around 9% of them show up just once. The biggest ten clones account for around 15% of the sample. CDR1 and CDR2 are read off the germline V gene as SNHLY and FYNNEI. The CDR3 numbers 13 residues from cysteine through phenylalanine. Only the CDR3 DNA stays, 39 bases, in frame from base 1. V lost 11 bases and J lost 0 bases; the stretch between them is 10 bases long.

The TCR originated in a human donor in good health (CMV status not recorded). Some clones in this sample may be carry-over from other donors' samples. Sequencing was done on a sample of PBMCs. The rearrangement combines TRBV2 with TRBJ2-2; there is no confident call for the D gene. The nucleotides read TGTGCCGTCAAAGGGCCGAACACCGGGGAGCTGTTTTTT. This sequence encodes CAVKGPNTGELFF.